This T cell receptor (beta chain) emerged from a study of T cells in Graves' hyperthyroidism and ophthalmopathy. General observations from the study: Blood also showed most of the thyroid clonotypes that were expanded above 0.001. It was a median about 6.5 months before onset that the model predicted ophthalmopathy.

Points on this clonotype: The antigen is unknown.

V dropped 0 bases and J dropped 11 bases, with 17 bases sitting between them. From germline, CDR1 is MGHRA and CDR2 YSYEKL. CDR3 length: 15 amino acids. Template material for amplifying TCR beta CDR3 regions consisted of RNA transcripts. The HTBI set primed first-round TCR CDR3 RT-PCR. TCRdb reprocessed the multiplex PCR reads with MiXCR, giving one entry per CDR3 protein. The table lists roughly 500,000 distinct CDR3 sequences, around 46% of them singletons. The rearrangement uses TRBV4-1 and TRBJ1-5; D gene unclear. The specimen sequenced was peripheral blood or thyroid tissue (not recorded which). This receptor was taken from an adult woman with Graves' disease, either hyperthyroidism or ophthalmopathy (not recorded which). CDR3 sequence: CASSQDPRSVETQHF. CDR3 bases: TGCGCCAGCAGCCAAGATCCCAGGTCGGTGGAGACCCAGCATTTT.